This T cell receptor (beta chain) was retrieved from a study of blood T cell repertoires in COVID-19. Across the whole study: Acute and convalescent COVID-19 specimens originated in the United States, Italy and Spain. Sources were T cells, B-cell-depleted T cells, or PBMCs; the material itself was cDNA or gDNA.

This CDR3 has 16 residues. The germline V gene encodes CDR1 SGHTA and CDR2 FQGTGA. Notes on this clone: At one of its ends the junction is not consistent with the germline gene, which may arise from a read error.

Living in 24 US areas, the participants were between roughly 18 and 90 years of age. Participants had their cohort set by participant-reported clinical history. Produced via immunoSEQ multiplex PCR; TCRdb's table is partial and in-frame only. The sample consists of approximately 400,000 clones, roughly four fifths of them appearing once. The genes are TRBV7-3 and TRBJ2-1; 9 bases agree with TRBD2. The sequencing input was PBMCs or T cells enriched from blood (not recorded which). The sequence was collected from a woman aged 50 to 60 who had recovered from COVID-19. CDR3 DNA: TGTGCCAGCAGCCTAACCGGGACTAGCTACTACAATGAGCAGTTCTTC. It translates to CASSLTGTSYYNEQFF.